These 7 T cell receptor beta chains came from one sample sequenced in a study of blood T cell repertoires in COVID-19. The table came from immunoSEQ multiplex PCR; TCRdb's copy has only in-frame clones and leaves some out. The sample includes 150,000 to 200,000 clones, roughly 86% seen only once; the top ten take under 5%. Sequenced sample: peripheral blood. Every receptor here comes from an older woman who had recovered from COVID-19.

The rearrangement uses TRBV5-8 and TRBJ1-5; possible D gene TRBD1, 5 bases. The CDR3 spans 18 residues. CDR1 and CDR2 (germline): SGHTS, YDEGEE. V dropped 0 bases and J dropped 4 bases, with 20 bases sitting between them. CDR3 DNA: TGTGCCAGCAGCTTGGAGTGGGGCATAACCTCGAGGAATCAGCCCCAGCATTTT. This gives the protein CASSLEWGITSRNQPQHF.

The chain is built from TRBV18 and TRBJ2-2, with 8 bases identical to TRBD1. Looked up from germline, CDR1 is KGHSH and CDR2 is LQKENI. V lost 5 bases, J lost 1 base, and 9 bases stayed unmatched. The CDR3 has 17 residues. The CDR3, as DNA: TGTGCCAGCTCAACCAGACAGGGGCCCGGGAACACCGGGGAGCTGTTTTTT. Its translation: CASSTRQGPGNTGELFF.

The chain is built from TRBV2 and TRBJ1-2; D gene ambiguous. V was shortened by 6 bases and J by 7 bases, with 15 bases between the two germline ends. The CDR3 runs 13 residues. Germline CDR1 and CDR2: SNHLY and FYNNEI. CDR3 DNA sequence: TGTGCCAGCAGGGATCGGAGTCCGGGTGGCTACACCTTC. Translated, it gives CASRDRSPGGYTF.

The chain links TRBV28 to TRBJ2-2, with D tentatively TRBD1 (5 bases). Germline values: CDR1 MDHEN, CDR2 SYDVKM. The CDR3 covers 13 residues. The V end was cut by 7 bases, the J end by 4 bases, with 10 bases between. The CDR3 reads CASTDRITGELFF. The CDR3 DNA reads TGTGCCAGCACAGACAGAATCACCGGGGAGCTGTTTTTT. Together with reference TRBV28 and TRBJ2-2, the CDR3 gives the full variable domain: DVKVTQSSRYLVKRTGEKVFLECVQDMDHENMFWYRQDPGLGLRLIYFSYDVKMKEKGDIPEGYSVSREKKERFSLILESASTNQTSMYLCASTDRITGELFFGEGSRLTVL.

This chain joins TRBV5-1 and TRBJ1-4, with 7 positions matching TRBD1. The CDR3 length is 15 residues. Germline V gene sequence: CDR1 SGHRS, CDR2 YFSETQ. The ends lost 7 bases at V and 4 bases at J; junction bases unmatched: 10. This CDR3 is CASAGGAHYNEKLFF. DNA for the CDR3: TGCGCCAGCGCAGGGGGAGCACATTATAATGAAAAACTGTTTTTT. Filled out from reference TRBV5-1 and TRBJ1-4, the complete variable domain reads KAGVTQTPRYLIKTRGQQVTLSCSPISGHRSVSWYQQTPGQGLQFLFEYFSETQRNKGNFPGRFSGRQFSNSRSEMNVSTLELGDSALYLCASAGGAHYNEKLFFGSGTQLSVL.

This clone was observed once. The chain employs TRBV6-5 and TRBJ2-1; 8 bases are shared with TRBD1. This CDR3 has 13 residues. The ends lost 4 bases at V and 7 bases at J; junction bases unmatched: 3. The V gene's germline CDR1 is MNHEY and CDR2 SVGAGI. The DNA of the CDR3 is TGTGCCAGCAGTTCGCGGACAGGGAATGAGCAGTTCTTC. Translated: CASSSRTGNEQFF.

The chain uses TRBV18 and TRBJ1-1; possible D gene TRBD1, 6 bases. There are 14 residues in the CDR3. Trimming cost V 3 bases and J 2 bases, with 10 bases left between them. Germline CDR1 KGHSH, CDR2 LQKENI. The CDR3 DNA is TGTGCCAGCTCACCCTTGGACAGAAACACTGAAGCTTTCTTT. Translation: CASSPLDRNTEAFF.